The entry below describes one T cell receptor beta chain. Germline assignment: CDR1 SGDLS and CDR2 YYNGEE. Between the trimmed V and J ends, which lost 0 bases and 0 bases, there was a span of 7 bases. This CDR3 region has 15 residues. This specimen belongs to a study of shared clonotypes between healthy human individuals. Every subset had its genomic DNA shared out evenly among several immunoSEQ plates. TCRdb keeps only in-frame clones here, not all; method: immunoSEQ multiplex PCR. Here the sample spans 500,000 or so clones, approximately 95% being singletons. Adult donors, all healthy and HIV-negative, had no recent acute infections or vaccinations.

Material: naive CD4+ T cells sorted from blood. This sample's subset: CD45RA+ positively selected. This TCR derives from a woman aged 30 to 39 in good health. J is TRBJ2-1 and V is TRBV9; no clear D. CDR3 region: CASSVASSSYNEQFF. The DNA for the CDR3 is TGTGCCAGCAGCGTAGCGTCAAGCTCCTACAATGAGCAGTTCTTC.